This T cell receptor (beta chain) was sequenced during a study of blood T cell repertoires in COVID-19. At the level of the study: T cells, B-cell-depleted T cells, or PBMCs provided the cDNA or gDNA that served as material.

The CDR3 covers 14 residues. The V and J ends lost 5 bases and 6 bases, in that order; junction bases with no gene match: 5. Germline V gene lookup returns CDR1 SEHNR and CDR2 FQNEAQ (reference sequence). Generated by immunoSEQ multiplex PCR, the TCRdb table keeps only in-frame clones and is missing some. The repertoire includes 25,000 to 35,000 clones, approximately 91% of them detected once, and approximately 12% sits in the top ten. The sequenced sample consisted of peripheral blood. V gene TRBV7-9 combines with J gene TRBJ1-4, with 8 positions matching TRBD1. The TCR comes from a human donor in a cohort sampled during active COVID-19. In DNA form, the CDR3 reads TGTGCCAGCAGCCCAGGACAGGGCGATGAAAAACTGTTTTTT. Translated, it gives CASSPGQGDEKLFF.